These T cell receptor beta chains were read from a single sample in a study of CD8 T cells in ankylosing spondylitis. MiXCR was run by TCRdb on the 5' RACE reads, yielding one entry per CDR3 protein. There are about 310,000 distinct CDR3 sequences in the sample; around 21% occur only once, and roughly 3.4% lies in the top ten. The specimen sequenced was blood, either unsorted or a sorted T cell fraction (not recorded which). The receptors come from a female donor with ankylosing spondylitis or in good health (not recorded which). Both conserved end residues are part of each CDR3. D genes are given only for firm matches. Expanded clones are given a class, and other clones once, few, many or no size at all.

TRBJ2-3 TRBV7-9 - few CASSLAGSPDTQYF TGTGCCAGCAGCTTAGCGGGGTCCCCAGATACGCAGTATTTT
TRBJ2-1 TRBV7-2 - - CASSPTRNEQFF TGTGCCAGCAGCCCTACACGCAATGAGCAGTTCTTC
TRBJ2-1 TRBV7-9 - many CASSLVRANEQFF TGTGCCAGCAGCTTAGTACGGGCCAATGAGCAGTTCTTC
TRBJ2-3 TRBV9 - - CASSSLSDTQYF TGTGCCAGCAGCTCCCTATCGGATACGCAGTATTTT
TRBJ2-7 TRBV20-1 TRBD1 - CSALGARGTGTNSYEQYF TGCAGTGCCCTAGGGGCCAGGGGGACAGGGACAAACTCCTACGAGCAGTACTTC
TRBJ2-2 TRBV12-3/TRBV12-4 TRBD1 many CASSPDRVGVRELFF TGTGCCAGCAGTCCGGACAGGGTGGGAGTAAGGGAGCTGTTTTTT
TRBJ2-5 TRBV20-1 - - CSARPGTLYQETQYF TGCAGTGCTAGACCCGGTACTCTGTACCAAGAGACCCAGTACTTC
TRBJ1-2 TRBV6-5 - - CASSRGGLHHYGYTF TGTGCCAGCAGTCGCGGGGGGCTCCATCACTATGGCTACACCTTC
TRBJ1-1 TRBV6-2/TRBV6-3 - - CASSYPTGTNTEAFF TGTGCCAGCAGTTACCCAACAGGGACGAACACTGAAGCTTTCTTT
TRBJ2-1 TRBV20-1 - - CSARTRHEQFF TGCAGTGCTAGAACGCGGCATGAGCAGTTCTTC
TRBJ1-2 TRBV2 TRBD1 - CASRGDSLNYGYTF TGTGCCAGCAGGGGGGACAGTCTTAACTATGGCTACACCTTC
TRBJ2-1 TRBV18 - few CASSPTDQAPFF TGTGCCAGCTCACCGACGGACCAGGCGCCGTTCTTC
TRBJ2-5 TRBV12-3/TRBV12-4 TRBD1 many CASTLGTGGQETQYF TGTGCCAGCACTTTAGGGACAGGGGGACAAGAGACCCAGTACTTC
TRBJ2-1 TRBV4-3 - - CASSQASSRYNEQFF TGCGCCAGCAGCCAAGCGTCCAGCAGGTACAATGAGCAGTTCTTC
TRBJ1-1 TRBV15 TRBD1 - CATSRAGTATEAFF TGTGCCACCAGCAGAGCCGGGACAGCCACTGAAGCTTTCTTT
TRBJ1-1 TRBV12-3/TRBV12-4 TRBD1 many CASTTYRGMNTEAFF TGTGCCAGCACCACCTACAGGGGGATGAACACTGAAGCTTTCTTT
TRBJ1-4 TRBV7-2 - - CASSLGGRSEKLFF TGTGCCAGCAGCTTAGGGGGCCGGAGTGAAAAACTGTTTTTT
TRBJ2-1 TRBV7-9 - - CASSWGATRDYNEQFF TGTGCCAGCAGCTGGGGTGCAACGCGGGATTACAATGAGCAGTTCTTC
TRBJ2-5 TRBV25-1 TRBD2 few CASALTSAQETQYF TGTGCCAGCGCATTAACTAGCGCGCAAGAGACCCAGTACTTC
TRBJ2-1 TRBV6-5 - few CASSFSYGKQFF TGTGCCAGCAGTTTCTCTTACGGGAAGCAGTTCTTC
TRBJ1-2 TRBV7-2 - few CASTAYYGYTF TGTGCCAGCACTGCATACTATGGCTACACCTTC
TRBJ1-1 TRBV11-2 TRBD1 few CASSLGTGGLNTEAFF TGTGCCAGCAGCTTAGGGACAGGGGGCTTGAACACTGAAGCTTTCTTT
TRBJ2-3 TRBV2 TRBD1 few CASSEVGTGTDTQYF TGTGCCAGCAGTGAAGTGGGGACAGGGACAGATACGCAGTATTTT
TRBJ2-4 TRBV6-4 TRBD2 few CASSELAGGPQYF TGTGCCAGCAGTGAACTAGCGGGAGGGCCCCAGTACTTC
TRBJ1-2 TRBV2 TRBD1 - CASKTRTGDNYGYTF TGTGCCAGCAAGACAAGGACAGGGGACAACTATGGCTACACCTTC
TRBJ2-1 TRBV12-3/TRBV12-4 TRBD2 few CASSAGLANHNEQFF TGTGCCAGCAGTGCGGGACTAGCGAACCACAATGAGCAGTTCTTC
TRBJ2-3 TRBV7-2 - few CASSLVVAYGDTQYF TGTGCCAGCAGCTTAGTGGTAGCGTATGGAGATACGCAGTATTTT
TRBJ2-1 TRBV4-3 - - CASSQVGGPGGDEQFF TGCGCCAGCAGCCAAGTTGGGGGGCCGGGTGGGGATGAGCAGTTCTTC
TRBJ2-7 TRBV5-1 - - CASTWTANSYEQYF TGCGCCAGCACATGGACAGCGAACTCCTACGAGCAGTACTTC
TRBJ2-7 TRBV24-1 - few CALRGPVIPSPYEQYF TGTGCCCTCCGGGGACCGGTAATCCCTTCACCCTACGAGCAGTACTTC
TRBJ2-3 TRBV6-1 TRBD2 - CASGLGGLASDTQYF TGTGCCAGCGGACTAGGCGGGCTGGCCTCAGATACGCAGTATTTT
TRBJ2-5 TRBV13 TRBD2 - CASSSGRATETQYF TGTGCCAGCAGCAGCGGGAGGGCCACAGAGACCCAGTACTTC
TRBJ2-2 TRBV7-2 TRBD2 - CASIPVVAGGTGELFF TGTGCCAGCATCCCCGTAGTAGCGGGAGGAACCGGGGAGCTGTTTTTT
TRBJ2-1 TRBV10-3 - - CAISESASSNEQFF TGTGCCATCAGTGAGAGCGCTAGCAGTAATGAGCAGTTCTTC
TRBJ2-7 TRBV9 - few CASSSPAGYEQYF TGTGCCAGCTCTAGCCCCGCGGGGTACGAGCAGTACTTC
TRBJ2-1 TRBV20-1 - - CSARGVVGEQFF TGCAGTGCTAGAGGGGTAGTCGGTGAGCAGTTCTTC
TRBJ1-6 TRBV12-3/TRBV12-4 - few CASRGGGNSPLHF TGTGCCAGCAGGGGCGGGGGAAATTCACCCCTCCACTTT
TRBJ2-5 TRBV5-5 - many CASSFAGTGETQYF TGTGCCAGCAGCTTTGCGGGGACGGGTGAGACCCAGTACTTC